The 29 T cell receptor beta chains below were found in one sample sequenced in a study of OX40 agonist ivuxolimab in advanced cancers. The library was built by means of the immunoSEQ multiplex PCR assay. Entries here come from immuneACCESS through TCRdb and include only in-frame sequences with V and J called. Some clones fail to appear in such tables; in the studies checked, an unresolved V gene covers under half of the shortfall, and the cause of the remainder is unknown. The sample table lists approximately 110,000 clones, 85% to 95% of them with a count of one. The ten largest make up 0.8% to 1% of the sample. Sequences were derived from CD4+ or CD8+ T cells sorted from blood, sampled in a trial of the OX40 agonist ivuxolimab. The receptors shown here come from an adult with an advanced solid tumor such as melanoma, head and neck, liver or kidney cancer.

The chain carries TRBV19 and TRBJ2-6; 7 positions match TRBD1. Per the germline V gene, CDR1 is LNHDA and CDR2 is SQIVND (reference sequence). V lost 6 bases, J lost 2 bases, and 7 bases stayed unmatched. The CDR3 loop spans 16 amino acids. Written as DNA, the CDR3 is TGTGCCAGTAGCCCCACAGGGGCAACTGGGGCCAACGTCCTGACTTTC. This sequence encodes CASSPTGATGANVLTF.

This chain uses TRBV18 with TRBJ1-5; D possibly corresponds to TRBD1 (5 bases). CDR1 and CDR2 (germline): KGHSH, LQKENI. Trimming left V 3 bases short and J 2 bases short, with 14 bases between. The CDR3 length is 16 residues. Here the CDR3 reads CASSPGGTARNQPQHF. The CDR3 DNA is TGTGCCAGCTCACCGGGCGGGACTGCGCGCAATCAGCCCCAGCATTTT.

The CDR3 nucleotides are TGTGCCAGCAGCTTAGAGGGCATCGGTAGGGAGCAGTACTTC. It is translated as CASSLEGIGREQYF. This chain links TRBV7-2 with TRBJ2-7; D call uncertain. This CDR3 comprises 14 residues. Trimming shortened V by 1 base and J by 7 bases, and 14 bases separated the two germline ends. CDR1 SGHTA and CDR2 FQGNSA come from the germline V gene. Together with reference TRBV7-2 and TRBJ2-7, the CDR3 gives the full variable domain: GAGVSQSPSNKVTEKGKDVELRCDPISGHTALYWYRQSLGQGLEFLIYFQGNSAPDKSGLPSDRFSAERTGGSVSTLTIQRTQQEDSAVYLCASSLEGIGREQYFGPGTRLTVT.

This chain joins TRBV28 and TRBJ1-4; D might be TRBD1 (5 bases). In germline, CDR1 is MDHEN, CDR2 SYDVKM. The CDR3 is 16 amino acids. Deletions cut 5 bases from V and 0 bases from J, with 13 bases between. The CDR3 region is CASSLETVATNEKLFF. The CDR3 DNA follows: TGTGCCAGCAGTCTTGAGACAGTGGCAACTAATGAAAAACTGTTTTTT.

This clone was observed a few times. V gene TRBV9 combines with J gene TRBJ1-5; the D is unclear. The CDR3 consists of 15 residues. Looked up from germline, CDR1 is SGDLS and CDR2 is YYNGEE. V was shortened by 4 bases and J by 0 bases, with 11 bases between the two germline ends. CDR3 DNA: TGTGCCAGCAGCCAGGAGGGCAATAGCAATCAGCCCCAGCATTTT. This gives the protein CASSQEGNSNQPQHF. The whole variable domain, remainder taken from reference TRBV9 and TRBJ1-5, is DSGVTQTPKHLITATGQRVTLRCSPRSGDLSVYWYQQSLDQGLQFLIQYYNGEERAKGNILERFSAQQFPDLHSELNLSSLELGDSALYFCASSQEGNSNQPQHFGDGTRLSIL.

The CDR3 sequence: CASSPLGGSYEQYF. The CDR3 DNA sequence: TGTGCCAGTAGTCCTCTTGGGGGTAGCTACGAGCAGTACTTC. The chain carries TRBV19 and TRBJ2-7; D possibly matches TRBD1 or TRBD2 (5 bases each). The length of the CDR3 is 14 residues. The V and J ends lost 5 bases and 3 bases respectively, with 14 bases between them. Per the germline V gene, CDR1 is LNHDA and CDR2 is SQIVND (reference sequence).

CDR3 region: CASSLVVGTADTQYF. The CDR3 DNA is TGTGCCAGCTCACTAGTTGTCGGAACGGCAGATACGCAGTATTTT. This chain uses TRBV18 with TRBJ2-3; D remains unclear. Trimming stripped 4 bases from V and 4 bases from J, with 15 bases between. Germline CDR1 reads KGHSH; CDR2 reads LQKENI. The CDR3 loop spans 15 amino acids.

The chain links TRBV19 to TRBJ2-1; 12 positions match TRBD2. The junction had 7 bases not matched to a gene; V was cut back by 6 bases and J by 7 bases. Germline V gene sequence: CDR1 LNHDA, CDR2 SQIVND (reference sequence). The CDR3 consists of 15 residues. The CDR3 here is CASRTSGSKMNEQFF. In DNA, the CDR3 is TGTGCCAGTAGGACTAGCGGGAGTAAGATGAATGAGCAGTTCTTC.

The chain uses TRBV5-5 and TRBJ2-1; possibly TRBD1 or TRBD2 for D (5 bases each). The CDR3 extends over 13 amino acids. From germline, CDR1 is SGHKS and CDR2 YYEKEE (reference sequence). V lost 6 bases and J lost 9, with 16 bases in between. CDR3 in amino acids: CASTTWDPTEQFF. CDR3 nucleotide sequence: TGTGCCAGCACTACGTGGGACCCGACTGAGCAGTTCTTC. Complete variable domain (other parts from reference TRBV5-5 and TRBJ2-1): DAGVTQSPTHLIKTRGQQVTLRCSPISGHKSVSWYQQVLGQGPQFIFQYYEKEERGRGNFPDRFSARQFPNYSSELNVNALLLGDSALYLCASTTWDPTEQFFGPGTRLTVL.

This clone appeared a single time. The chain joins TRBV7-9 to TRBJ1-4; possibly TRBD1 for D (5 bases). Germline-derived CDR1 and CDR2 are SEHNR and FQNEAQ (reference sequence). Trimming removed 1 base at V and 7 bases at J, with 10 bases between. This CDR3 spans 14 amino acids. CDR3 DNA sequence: TGTGCCAGCAGCTTAGAGGCAGGGTCTGAAAAACTGTTTTTT. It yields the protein CASSLEAGSEKLFF.

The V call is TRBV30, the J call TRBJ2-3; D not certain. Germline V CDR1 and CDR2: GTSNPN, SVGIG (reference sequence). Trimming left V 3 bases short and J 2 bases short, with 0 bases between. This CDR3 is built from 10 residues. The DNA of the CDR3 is TGTGCCTGGAGCACAGATACGCAGTATTTT. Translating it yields CAWSTDTQYF.

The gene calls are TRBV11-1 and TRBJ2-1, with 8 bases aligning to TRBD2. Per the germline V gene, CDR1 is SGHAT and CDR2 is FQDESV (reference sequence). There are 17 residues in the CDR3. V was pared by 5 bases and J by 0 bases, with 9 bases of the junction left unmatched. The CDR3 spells CASSTSSGASSYNEQFF. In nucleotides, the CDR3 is TGTGCCAGCAGCACCAGTAGCGGGGCGTCCTCCTACAATGAGCAGTTCTTC.

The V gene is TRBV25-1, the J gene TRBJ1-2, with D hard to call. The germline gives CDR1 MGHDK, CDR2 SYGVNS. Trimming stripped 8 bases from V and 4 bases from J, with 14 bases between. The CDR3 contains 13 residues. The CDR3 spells CASSPANGYGYTF. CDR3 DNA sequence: TGTGCCAGCTCACCGGCGAATGGCTATGGCTACACCTTC.

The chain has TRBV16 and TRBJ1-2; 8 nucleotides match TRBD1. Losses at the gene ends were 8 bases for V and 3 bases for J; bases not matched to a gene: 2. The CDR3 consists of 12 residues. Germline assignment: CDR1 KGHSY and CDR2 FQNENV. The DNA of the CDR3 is TGTGCCAGCGGGGGACAGGACTATGGCTACACCTTC. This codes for CASGGQDYGYTF.

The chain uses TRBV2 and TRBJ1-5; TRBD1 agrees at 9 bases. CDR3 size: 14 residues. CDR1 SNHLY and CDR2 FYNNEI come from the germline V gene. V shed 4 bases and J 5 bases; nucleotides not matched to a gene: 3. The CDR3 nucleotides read TGTGCCAGCAGTGGGAGGACAGGGGATCAGCCCCAGCATTTT. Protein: CASSGRTGDQPQHF.

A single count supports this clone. The CDR3 DNA reads TGTGCCAGCAGCTGGAGACGCGCGGGATACTCACCATTGGCAGATACGCAGTATTTT. It codes for CASSWRRAGYSPLADTQYF. The chain carries TRBV7-8 and TRBJ2-3, with D possibly matching TRBD2 (6 bases). Trimming stripped 4 bases from V and 4 bases from J, with 27 bases between. This CDR3 spans 19 amino acids. Per germline, CDR1 SGHVS and CDR2 FQNEAQ.

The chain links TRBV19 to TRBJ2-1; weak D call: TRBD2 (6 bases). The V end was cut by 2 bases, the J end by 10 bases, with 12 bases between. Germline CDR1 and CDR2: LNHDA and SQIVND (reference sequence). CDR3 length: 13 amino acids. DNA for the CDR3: TGTGCCAGTAGTATAAAACTCGGAGGGGAGCAGTTCTTC. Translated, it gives CASSIKLGGEQFF. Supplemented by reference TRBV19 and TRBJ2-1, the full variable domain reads DGGITQSPKYLFRKEGQNVTLSCEQNLNHDAMYWYRQDPGQGLRLIYYSQIVNDFQKGDIAEGYSVSREKKESFPLTVTSAQKNPTAFYLCASSIKLGGEQFFGPGTRLTVL.

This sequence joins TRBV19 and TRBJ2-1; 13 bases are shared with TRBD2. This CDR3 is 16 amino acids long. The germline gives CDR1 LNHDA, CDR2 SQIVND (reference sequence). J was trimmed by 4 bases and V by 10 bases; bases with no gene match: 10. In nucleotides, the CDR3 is TGTGCCACTACGACTAGCGGGGGGCGGTCGTACAATGAGCAGTTCTTC. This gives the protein CATTTSGGRSYNEQFF.

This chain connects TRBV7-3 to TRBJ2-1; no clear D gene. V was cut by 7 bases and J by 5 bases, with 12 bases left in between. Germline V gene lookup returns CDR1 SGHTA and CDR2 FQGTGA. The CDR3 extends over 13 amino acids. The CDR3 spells CASTLSKNNEQFF. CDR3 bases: TGTGCCAGCACCCTTTCCAAGAACAATGAGCAGTTCTTC.

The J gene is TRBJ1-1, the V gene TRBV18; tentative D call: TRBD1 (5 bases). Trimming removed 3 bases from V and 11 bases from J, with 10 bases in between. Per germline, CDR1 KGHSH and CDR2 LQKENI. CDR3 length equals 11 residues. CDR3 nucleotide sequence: TGTGCCAGCTCACCGGGACTGGGGGCTTTCTTT. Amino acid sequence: CASSPGLGAFF.

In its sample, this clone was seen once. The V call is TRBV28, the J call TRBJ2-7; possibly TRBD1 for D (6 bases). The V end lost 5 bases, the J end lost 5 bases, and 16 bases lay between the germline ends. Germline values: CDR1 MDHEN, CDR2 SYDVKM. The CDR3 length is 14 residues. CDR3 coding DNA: TGTGCCAGCAGTCTAGGGCAGGGGTCCAACGAGCAGTACTTC. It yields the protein CASSLGQGSNEQYF.

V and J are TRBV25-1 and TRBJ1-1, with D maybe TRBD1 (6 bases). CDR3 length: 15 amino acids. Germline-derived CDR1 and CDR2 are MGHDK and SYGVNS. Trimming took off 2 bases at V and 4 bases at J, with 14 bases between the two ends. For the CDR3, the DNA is TGTGCCAGCAGTGAACGGGGGGCGCGAGGCACTGAAGCTTTCTTT. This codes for CASSERGARGTEAFF.

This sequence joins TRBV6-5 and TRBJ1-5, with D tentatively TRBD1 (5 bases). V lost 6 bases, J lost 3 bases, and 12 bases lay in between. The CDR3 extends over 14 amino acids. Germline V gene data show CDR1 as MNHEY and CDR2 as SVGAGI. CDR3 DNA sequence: TGTGCCAGCAGGACCACAGGCTACAATCAGCCCCAGCATTTT. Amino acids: CASRTTGYNQPQHF.

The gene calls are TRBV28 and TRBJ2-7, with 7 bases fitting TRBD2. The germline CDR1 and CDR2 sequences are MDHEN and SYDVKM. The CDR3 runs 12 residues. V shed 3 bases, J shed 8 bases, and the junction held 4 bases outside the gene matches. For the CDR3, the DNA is TGTGCCAGCAGTTTGGGCGGGAGCCAGCAGTACTTC. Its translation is CASSLGGSQQYF.

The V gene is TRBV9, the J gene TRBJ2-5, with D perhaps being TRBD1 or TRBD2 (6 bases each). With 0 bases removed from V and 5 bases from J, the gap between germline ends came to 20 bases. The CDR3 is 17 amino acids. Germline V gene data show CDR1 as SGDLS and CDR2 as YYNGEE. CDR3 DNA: TGTGCCAGCAGCGTAGGATCAAGGAGGGGGTCGTCGGAGACCCAGTACTTC. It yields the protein CASSVGSRRGSSETQYF. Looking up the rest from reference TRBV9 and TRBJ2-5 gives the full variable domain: DSGVTQTPKHLITATGQRVTLRCSPRSGDLSVYWYQQSLDQGLQFLIQYYNGEERAKGNILERFSAQQFPDLHSELNLSSLELGDSALYFCASSVGSRRGSSETQYFGPGTRLLVL.

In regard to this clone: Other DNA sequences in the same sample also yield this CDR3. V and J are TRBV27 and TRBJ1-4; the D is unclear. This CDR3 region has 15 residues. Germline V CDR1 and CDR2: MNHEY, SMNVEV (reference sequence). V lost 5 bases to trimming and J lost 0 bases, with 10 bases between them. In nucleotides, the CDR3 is TGTGCCAGCAGTGCTAGGGCTGCAACTAATGAAAAACTGTTTTTT. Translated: CASSARAATNEKLFF.

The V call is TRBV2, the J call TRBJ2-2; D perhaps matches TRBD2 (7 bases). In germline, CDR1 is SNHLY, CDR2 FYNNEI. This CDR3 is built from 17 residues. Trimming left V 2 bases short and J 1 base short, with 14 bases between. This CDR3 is CASSEFPGGGNTGELFF. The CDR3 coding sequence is TGTGCCAGCAGTGAATTTCCGGGGGGCGGGAACACCGGGGAGCTGTTTTTT.

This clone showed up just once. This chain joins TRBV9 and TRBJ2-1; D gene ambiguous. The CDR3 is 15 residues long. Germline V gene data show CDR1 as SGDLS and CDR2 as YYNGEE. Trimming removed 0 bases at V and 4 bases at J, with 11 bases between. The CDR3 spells CASSVANGDYNEQFF. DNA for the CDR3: TGTGCCAGCAGCGTAGCTAACGGAGATTACAATGAGCAGTTCTTC.

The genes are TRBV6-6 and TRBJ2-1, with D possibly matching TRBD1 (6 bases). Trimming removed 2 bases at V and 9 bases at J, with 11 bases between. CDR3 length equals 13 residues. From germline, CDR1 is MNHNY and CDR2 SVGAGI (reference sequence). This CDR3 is CASSYQGQAEQFF. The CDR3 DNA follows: TGTGCCAGCAGTTACCAGGGGCAGGCTGAGCAGTTCTTC.